The present entry profiles one T cell receptor beta chain with its context. As yet, its antigen is unknown. These data originate in a study of graft-versus-host responses after intestinal transplantation. Study at large: Recipients obtained multivisceral, liver-intestinal, or isolated intestinal transplants.

Clones were sequenced by immunoSEQ multiplex PCR, and TCRdb holds only the in-frame ones, with some missing. The data contain 8,000 to 8,500 clones, over 90% of them singletons. Study outcomes and limitations: Analysis identified GvH clones in recipient marrow, with some appearing first in ileum or blood.

J gave up 5 bases and V 4 bases, and 4 bases lay outside the gene matches. The CDR3 consists of 15 residues. The germline CDR1 and CDR2 sequences are SGHNT and YYREEE (reference sequence). This receptor was identified in a human patient who received an intestinal transplant, so some T cells may come from the graft donor. The chain combines TRBV5-4 with TRBJ2-1, with TRBD2 identical over 12 bases. The sample here was PBMCs, taken 11 days after intestinal transplantation. This chain's CDR3 is CASSPGLAGHNEQFF. The DNA for the CDR3 is TGTGCCAGCAGCCCTGGACTAGCGGGACACAATGAGCAGTTCTTC.